These 30 T cell receptor beta chains came from one sample sequenced in a study of a mutant IDH1 vaccine in newly diagnosed glioma. The data were produced by immunoSEQ multiplex PCR, yet TCRdb's version contains in-frame clones alone and is incomplete. The sample comprises about 94,000 clones, over 85% of which are singletons, and roughly 0.74% rests with the top ten. The time point denotes: week 47, end of study. In every dose of vaccine, 300 ug of mutant IDH1 20-mer peptide was given alongside topical imiquimod. For these receptors, no antigen is known. Sequences were derived from PBMCs, sampled from a glioma patient whose treatment included an IDH1 peptide vaccine. These receptors came from a woman in her forties or fifties with glioma.

This chain joins TRBV19 and TRBJ1-1; D call uncertain. The germline V gene encodes CDR1 LNHDA and CDR2 SQIVND (reference sequence). The CDR3 spans 13 residues. Between the trimmed V and J ends, which lost 7 bases and 0 bases, there was a span of 9 bases. The CDR3 coding sequence is TGTGCCAGTACTAACAGCATGAACACTGAAGCTTTCTTT. Amino acids: CASTNSMNTEAFF.

The chain recombines TRBV9 with TRBJ1-1, with D tentatively TRBD1 (6 bases). Germline lookup yields CDR1 SGDLS and CDR2 YYNGEE. V was cut by 4 bases and J by 1 base, with 11 bases left in between. The length of the CDR3 is 14 residues. The CDR3 region has the DNA TGTGCCAGCAGCAAAACGACAGGGAACACTGAAGCTTTCTTT. This sequence encodes CASSKTTGNTEAFF.

The rearrangement joins TRBV28 to TRBJ2-1; TRBD2 might be the D (7 bases). CDR1 is MDHEN and CDR2 is SYDVKM in the germline V gene. The CDR3 is made up of 13 amino acids. Deletions cut 6 bases from V and 10 bases from J, with 16 bases between. The CDR3 reads CASRPGEGREQFF. The DNA of the CDR3 is TGTGCCAGCAGGCCAGGGGAGGGGAGGGAGCAGTTCTTC.

The chain carries TRBV19 and TRBJ1-5; D is perhaps TRBD1 (6 bases). CDR3 size: 13 residues. Trimming cost V 10 bases and J 5 bases, with 15 bases left between them. Germline CDR1 LNHDA, CDR2 SQIVND (reference sequence). CDR3 residues: CAISQGPDQPQHF. The CDR3 region has the DNA TGTGCCATTTCCCAGGGGCCGGATCAGCCCCAGCATTTT.

The chain combines TRBV4-1 with TRBJ1-5; TRBD1 aligns across 8 bases. Per germline, CDR1 MGHRA and CDR2 YSYEKL. The CDR3 runs to 15 residues. V lost 5 bases, J lost 8 bases, and 11 bases stayed unmatched. CDR3 in amino acids: CASSVNWTGRKPQHF. CDR3 DNA sequence: TGCGCCAGCAGCGTTAACTGGACAGGGCGTAAGCCCCAGCATTTT.

This sequence joins TRBV19 and TRBJ2-7, with D possibly TRBD2 on 5 matching bases. The ends were cut back, 7 bases at V and 6 bases at J, with 13 bases in the middle. This CDR3 region has 12 residues. Germline CDR1 reads LNHDA; CDR2 reads SQIVND (reference sequence). CDR3 sequence (DNA): TGTGCCAGTACCTCCGGGGTGAGCGAGCAGTACTTC. Translation: CASTSGVSEQYF.

The V and J genes are TRBV28 and TRBJ2-2; D is unclear. Germline V gene data show CDR1 as MDHEN and CDR2 as SYDVKM. V dropped 1 base and J dropped 8 bases, with 11 bases sitting between them. The CDR3 contains 14 residues. The CDR3 DNA reads TGTGCCAGCAGTTTATTTGGGATAGTGGGGGAGCTGTTTTTT. Its translation: CASSLFGIVGELFF.

J is TRBJ1-2 and V is TRBV6-5; 7 positions match TRBD1. Trimming at V came to 5 bases and at J to 0 bases, leaving 6 bases not matched to a gene. Germline V lookup: CDR1 MNHEY, CDR2 SVGAGI. The CDR3 length is 15 residues. In nucleotides, the CDR3 is TGTGCCAGCAGTCCTTACAGGGGCCCTAACTATGGCTACACCTTC. Residues: CASSPYRGPNYGYTF.

As DNA, the CDR3 is TGTGCCACCAGCAGATCCCGAGGGGGGGGAGAGACCCAGTACTTC. Amino acids: CATSRSRGGGETQYF. J is TRBJ2-5 and V is TRBV15; D possibly corresponds to TRBD2 (7 bases). Trimming took off 2 bases at V and 4 bases at J, with 14 bases between the two ends. Germline assignment: CDR1 LNHNV and CDR2 YYDKDF (reference sequence). The CDR3 has 15 residues. Looking up the rest from reference TRBV15 and TRBJ2-5 gives the full variable domain: DAMVIQNPRYQVTQFGKPVTLSCSQTLNHNVMYWYQQKSSQAPKLLFHYYDKDFNNEADTPDNFQSRRPNTSFCFLDIRSPGLGDTAMYLCATSRSRGGGETQYFGPGTRLLVL.

The chain is built from TRBV5-1 and TRBJ1-6, with 10 positions matching TRBD1. V shed 1 base and J 10 bases; nucleotides not matched to a gene: 17. Germline V gene lookup returns CDR1 SGHRS and CDR2 YFSETQ. The CDR3 is 19 residues long. The CDR3 sequence: CASSLWGRPGQGSDSPLHF. The DNA for the CDR3 is TGCGCCAGCAGCTTGTGGGGGCGGCCGGGACAGGGGTCGGACTCACCCCTCCACTTT.

The rearrangement uses TRBV15 and TRBJ1-1; D gene uncertain. The CDR3 is 12 residues long. The V gene lost 3 bases and the J gene lost 8 bases, with 10 bases spanning the gap. Germline V lookup: CDR1 LNHNV, CDR2 YYDKDF (reference sequence). CDR3 sequence: CATSRAGLEAFF. The CDR3 DNA reads TGTGCCACCAGCAGGGCGGGGTTAGAAGCTTTCTTT.

This clone was detected once. The gene calls are TRBV5-1 and TRBJ1-6; 7 bases match TRBD1. CDR3 size: 15 residues. The germline V gene has CDR1 SGHRS and CDR2 YFSETQ. After removal of 0 bases from V and 7 bases from J, the junction contained 4 bases not matched to a gene. The CDR3 bases are TGCGCCAGCAGCTTGGCGGGACAGCAGAATTCACCCCTCCACTTT. This gives the protein CASSLAGQQNSPLHF. Based on the CDR3 plus reference TRBV5-1 and TRBJ1-6, the full variable domain is KAGVTQTPRYLIKTRGQQVTLSCSPISGHRSVSWYQQTPGQGLQFLFEYFSETQRNKGNFPGRFSGRQFSNSRSEMNVSTLELGDSALYLCASSLAGQQNSPLHFGNGTRLTVT.

The CDR3 protein is CASSTGDTPETQYF. In DNA, the CDR3 is TGTGCCAGCAGTACGGGGGATACCCCAGAGACCCAGTACTTC. The chain carries TRBV28 and TRBJ2-5; D perhaps matches TRBD2 (6 bases). V shed 5 bases and J shed 4 bases, with 14 bases lying between them. The CDR3 has 14 residues. The germline CDR1 and CDR2 sequences are MDHEN and SYDVKM.

V usage is TRBV21-1 and J usage is TRBJ1-1. TRBV21-1 is annotated as a pseudogene. CDR3 length equals 18 residues. The CDR3 is CASSKVSGKGKKNTEAFF. The CDR3 nucleotides read TGTGCCAGCAGCAAAGTTAGTGGAAAGGGCAAAAAGAACACTGAAGCTTTCTTT.

The rearrangement joins TRBV7-6 to TRBJ2-7, with D tentatively TRBD1 (5 bases). Trimming removed 3 bases at V and 7 bases at J, with 13 bases between. CDR3 size: 13 residues. CDR1 SGHVS and CDR2 FNYEAQ come from the germline V gene. Written as DNA, the CDR3 is TGTGCCAGCAGCTTTACAGGCCGGTGGGAGCAGTACTTC. It is translated as CASSFTGRWEQYF. Filled out from reference TRBV7-6 and TRBJ2-7, the complete variable domain reads GAGVSQSPRYKVTKRGQDVALRCDPISGHVSLYWYRQALGQGPEFLTYFNYEAQQDKSGLPNDRFSAERPEGSISTLTIQRTEQRDSAMYRCASSFTGRWEQYFGPGTRLTVT.

This chain uses TRBV15 with TRBJ1-4; TRBD1 agrees at 8 bases. Germline loops: CDR1 LNHNV, CDR2 YYDKDF (reference sequence). The ends lost 2 bases at V and 6 bases at J; junction bases unmatched: 5. CDR3 length: 15 residues. The CDR3 reads CATSRQGATYEKLFF. The CDR3 DNA reads TGTGCCACCAGCAGACAGGGGGCGACCTATGAAAAACTGTTTTTT.

The V gene is TRBV11-2, the J gene TRBJ2-4; no clear D. V was pared by 5 bases and J by 7 bases, with 9 bases between. The CDR3 runs to 12 residues. Per germline, CDR1 SGHAT and CDR2 FQNNGV. The CDR3 region has the DNA TGTGCCAGCAGCCGGGTCGGGAACATTCAGTACTTC. Amino acid sequence: CASSRVGNIQYF. Based on the CDR3 plus reference TRBV11-2 and TRBJ2-4, the full variable domain is EAGVAQSPRYKIIEKRQSVAFWCNPISGHATLYWYQQILGQGPKLLIQFQNNGVVDDSQLPKDRFSAERLKGVDSTLKIQPAKLEDSAVYLCASSRVGNIQYFGAGTRLSVL.

V and J are TRBV27 and TRBJ1-6, with D uncertain. The germline V and J ends were trimmed by 8 bases and 13 bases, with 15 bases remaining between them. The CDR3 spans 12 residues. Looked up from germline, CDR1 is MNHEY and CDR2 is SMNVEV (reference sequence). CDR3 in amino acids: CASGYGLIPLHF. Written as DNA, the CDR3 is TGTGCCAGCGGGTATGGTTTGATTCCCCTCCACTTT.

The V gene is TRBV4-1, the J gene TRBJ2-7; 7 bases map to TRBD2. Germline V lookup: CDR1 MGHRA, CDR2 YSYEKL. V lost 9 bases and J lost 2; bases outside the gene matches: 7. CDR3 length: 13 amino acids. DNA for the CDR3: TGCGCCAGTTCTTGGGACTACACCTACGAGCAGTACTTC. Translation gives CASSWDYTYEQYF.

The V call is TRBV13, the J call TRBJ1-1; 9 bases are a match to TRBD1. The CDR3 consists of 15 residues. Germline values: CDR1 PRHDT, CDR2 FYEKMQ (reference sequence). V gave up 5 bases and J gave up 9 bases; unmatched junction bases: 13. The CDR3 DNA reads TGTGCCAGCAGCCCACCCCTTGGGACAGGGCAGAAAGCTTTCTTT. This gives the protein CASSPPLGTGQKAFF.

The rearrangement uses TRBV6-6 and TRBJ1-2, with unresolved D. Germline CDR1 and CDR2: MNHNY and SVGAGI (reference sequence). V lost 2 bases and J 8 bases, leaving 12 bases between the germline ends. CDR3 size: 13 residues. CDR3 protein: CASSYAGDWGYTF. The CDR3 DNA is TGTGCCAGCAGTTACGCCGGGGATTGGGGCTACACCTTC.

A single count supports this clone. The chain joins TRBV6-5 to TRBJ2-7; 9 bases agree with TRBD1. The junction had 7 bases not matched to a gene; V was cut back by 0 bases and J by 7 bases. This CDR3 has 15 amino acids. CDR1 is MNHEY, CDR2 SVGAGI, per germline. CDR3 residues: CASSYSDRGLVEQYF. For the CDR3, the DNA is TGTGCCAGCAGTTACTCAGACAGGGGGTTGGTGGAGCAGTACTTC.

J is TRBJ2-2 and V is TRBV29-1; 8 bases are a match to TRBD1. The CDR3 sequence is 12 residues long. Germline V gives CDR1 SQVTM, CDR2 ANQGSEA. J gave up 7 bases and V 7 bases, and 5 bases lay outside the gene matches. The CDR3 reads CSALTGVGELFF. In DNA, the CDR3 is TGCAGCGCCTTGACAGGGGTCGGGGAGCTGTTTTTT.

The rearrangement uses TRBV6-6 and TRBJ2-1; TRBD1 or TRBD2 may be the D gene (5 bases each). V lost 0 bases and J 4 bases, leaving 10 bases between the germline ends. Per germline, CDR1 MNHNY and CDR2 SVGAGI (reference sequence). This CDR3 comprises 15 residues. This CDR3 reads CASSYSSGPYNEQFF. The CDR3 DNA reads as TGTGCCAGCAGTTACTCGTCGGGGCCGTACAATGAGCAGTTCTTC.

The CDR3 loop reads CASSTKTRGREEKLFF. DNA for the CDR3: TGTGCCAGCAGCACCAAGACCAGGGGGCGCGAGGAAAAACTGTTTTTT. The rearrangement links TRBV5-4 to TRBJ1-4; 8 bases match TRBD1. The CDR3 sequence is 16 residues long. In germline, CDR1 is SGHNT, CDR2 YYREEE (reference sequence). J gave up 8 bases and V 4 bases, and 13 bases lay outside the gene matches.

This clone has only one observation. The rearrangement uses TRBV18 and TRBJ1-1; D not certain. Germline values: CDR1 KGHSH, CDR2 LQKENI. The CDR3 length is 15 residues. V was shortened by 3 bases and J by 6 bases, with 17 bases between the two germline ends. Here the CDR3 DNA reads TGTGCCAGCTCACCCCGAGAGGAAGGGTGGGCTGAAGCTTTCTTT. Encoded protein: CASSPREEGWAEAFF.

V gene TRBV10-3 combines with J gene TRBJ2-6; D is perhaps TRBD1 or TRBD2 (5 bases each). Per germline, CDR1 ENHRY and CDR2 SYGVKD. Trimming removed 2 bases at V and 1 base at J, with 12 bases between. There are 17 residues in the CDR3. CDR3 coding DNA: TGTGCCATCAGTGAGGAGGGGATCCGGTCTGGGGCCAACGTCCTGACTTTC. It encodes CAISEEGIRSGANVLTF.

This chain joins TRBV9 and TRBJ1-5; D gene unclear. Deletions cut 0 bases from V and 4 bases from J, with 11 bases between. Germline CDR1 and CDR2: SGDLS and YYNGEE. This CDR3 is built from 15 residues. CDR3 loop: CASSVDGGVNQPQHF. CDR3 in DNA: TGTGCCAGCAGCGTAGACGGCGGCGTAAATCAGCCCCAGCATTTT.

V is TRBV9 and J is TRBJ2-2, with 8 bases matching TRBD1. This CDR3 has 15 residues. Germline values: CDR1 SGDLS, CDR2 YYNGEE. The V gene end was trimmed by 6 bases and the J gene end by 2 bases; junction bases not matched to a gene: 6. CDR3 in amino acids: CASTDRGTNTGELFF. The CDR3 DNA follows: TGTGCCAGCACCGACAGGGGAACTAACACCGGGGAGCTGTTTTTT.

V gene TRBV5-1 combines with J gene TRBJ2-2; D ambiguous. V lost 6 bases to trimming and J lost 1 base, with 7 bases between them. The length of the CDR3 is 13 residues. Per the germline V gene, CDR1 is SGHRS and CDR2 is YFSETQ. CDR3 nucleotide sequence: TGCGCCAGCACAACCCAGAACACCGGGGAGCTGTTTTTT. It encodes CASTTQNTGELFF.